The present T cell receptor beta chain was sequenced within a study of CD8+ T cells in alopecia areata. RNA was extracted and reverse transcribed into cDNA as the sequencing template. This table comes from immunoSEQ multiplex PCR, and its TCRdb copy is limited to in-frame clones, with some not included. The data contain approximately 91,000 clones, about 40% of them seen just once; the ten biggest clones take up 0.6% to 0.85%. PBMCs were stained for CD3, CD4 and CD8, and CD4+ and CD8+ T cells were sorted. From germline, CDR1 is SGHTA and CDR2 FQGNSA. This CDR3 has 13 amino acids. Trimming left V 5 bases short and J 4 bases short, with 9 bases between.

This chain joins TRBV7-2 and TRBJ1-5, with D tentatively TRBD1 (6 bases). The source is a human donor with alopecia areata. What was sequenced was CD4+ T cells sorted from blood. The CDR3 region has the DNA TGTGCCAGCAGCCCTGACAGGAATCAGCCCCAGCATTTT. The encoded protein is CASSPDRNQPQHF.